One sample yielded the 30 T cell receptor beta chains listed below, sequenced in a study of beta chain features in type 1 diabetes. Points from the study as a whole: Within each of all four CD4+ subsets, Type 1 diabetes patients had TCRB CDR3s that were moderately but significantly shorter.

Antigens for these TCRs are unknown. Investigators reverse transcribed all isolated RNA, so they sequenced expressed TCRB transcripts. Assay used: immunoSEQ multiplex PCR; TCRdb lists only in-frame clones, some missing. Counted here are 250,000 to 300,000 clones, approximately 24% occurring once; the ten biggest clones make up roughly 0.011%. The specimen sequenced was naive CD4+ T cells from blood. The source of these receptors is a woman aged 30 to 39 with type 1 diabetes.

The V call is TRBV10-3, the J call TRBJ2-1; TRBD1 aligns across 10 bases. The ends lost 4 bases at V and 4 bases at J; junction bases unmatched: 1. The CDR3 sequence is 14 residues long. The germline V gene encodes CDR1 ENHRY and CDR2 SYGVKD. CDR3: CAISGQGAYNEQFF. Written as DNA, the CDR3 is TGTGCCATCAGTGGACAGGGGGCTTACAATGAGCAGTTCTTC.

V gene TRBV18 combines with J gene TRBJ2-1; 8 positions agree with TRBD2. Per germline, CDR1 KGHSH and CDR2 LQKENI. CDR3 length equals 15 residues. The trim removed 4 bases at V and 7 bases at J, leaving 9 bases unmatched. The CDR3 loop is CASSQTQGLENEQFF. For the CDR3, the DNA is TGTGCCAGCTCACAAACCCAGGGACTAGAAAATGAGCAGTTCTTC. Full variable domain (missing parts from reference TRBV18 and TRBJ2-1): NAGVMQNPRHLVRRRGQEARLRCSPMKGHSHVYWYRQLPEEGLKFMVYLQKENIIDESGMPKERFSAEFPKEGPSILRIQQVVRGDSAAYFCASSQTQGLENEQFFGPGTRLTVL.

This clone was found once. This chain connects TRBV30 to TRBJ1-5, with TRBD1 matching over 9 bases. V shed 1 base, J shed 1 base, and the junction held 8 bases outside the gene matches. This CDR3 has 17 amino acids. Germline lookup yields CDR1 GTSNPN and CDR2 SVGIG (reference sequence). CDR3 sequence: CAWSEPPGQGSNQPQHF. Here the CDR3 DNA reads TGTGCCTGGAGTGAGCCTCCGGGACAGGGAAGCAATCAGCCCCAGCATTTT.

CDR3 in amino acids: CASNLAVYEQYF. CDR3 nucleotide sequence: TGTGCCAGCAACCTAGCCGTCTACGAGCAGTACTTC. The rearrangement joins TRBV6-1 to TRBJ2-7; possibly TRBD2 for D (5 bases). This CDR3 region has 12 residues. Germline V gene sequence: CDR1 MNHNS, CDR2 SASEGT. With 7 bases removed from V and 3 bases from J, the gap between germline ends came to 10 bases.

The chain has TRBV4-2 and TRBJ1-5; TRBD1 might be the D (5 bases). The CDR3 sequence is 12 residues long. Deletions cut 6 bases from V and 4 bases from J, with 7 bases between. The germline CDR1 and CDR2 sequences are LGHNA and YNFKEQ. DNA for the CDR3: TGTGCCAGCAGTGACAGAAATCAGCCCCAGCATTTT. This encodes CASSDRNQPQHF.

This chain uses TRBV5-8 with TRBJ2-3; D is unclear. CDR1 and CDR2 from the germline V gene are SGHTS and YDEGEE. Trimming shortened V by 4 bases and J by 0 bases, and 6 bases separated the two germline ends. This CDR3 contains 13 residues. The CDR3 coding sequence is TGTGCCAGCAGCATCCTTAGCACAGATACGCAGTATTTT. Its protein product is CASSILSTDTQYF.

With regard to this clone: Other DNA sequences within the sample encode an identical CDR3. J is TRBJ2-1 and V is TRBV5-1; 8 positions match TRBD2. The germline gives CDR1 SGHRS, CDR2 YFSETQ. The CDR3 has 15 amino acids. V was clipped by 3 bases and J by 5 bases; unmatched bases: 7. CDR3 in amino acids: CASSWGLAGDNEQFF. CDR3 nucleotide sequence: TGCGCCAGCAGCTGGGGGCTAGCGGGTGACAATGAGCAGTTCTTC. Supplemented by reference TRBV5-1 and TRBJ2-1, the full variable domain reads KAGVTQTPRYLIKTRGQQVTLSCSPISGHRSVSWYQQTPGQGLQFLFEYFSETQRNKGNFPGRFSGRQFSNSRSEMNVSTLELGDSALYLCASSWGLAGDNEQFFGPGTRLTVL.

Only a few counts were recorded for this clone. The chain carries TRBV28 and TRBJ2-3; TRBD2 aligns across 10 bases. This CDR3 spans 16 amino acids. The trim removed 4 bases at V and 4 bases at J, leaving 8 bases unmatched. Germline values: CDR1 MDHEN, CDR2 SYDVKM. CDR3: CASSSRLAGDADTQYF. Here the CDR3 DNA reads TGTGCCAGCAGTTCCCGTCTAGCGGGAGATGCAGATACGCAGTATTTT.

The count of this clone is one. The chain links TRBV5-1 to TRBJ1-5; 12 bases are a match to TRBD1. The CDR3 is 16 residues long. CDR1 is SGHRS and CDR2 is YFSETQ in the germline V gene. Trimming took 4 bases from V and 5 from J; bases not matched to a gene: 7. The chain's CDR3 is CASSVRDRGPDQPQHF. The CDR3 DNA sequence: TGCGCCAGCAGCGTCCGGGACAGGGGGCCGGATCAGCCCCAGCATTTT.

This chain links TRBV30 with TRBJ2-7; maybe TRBD2 (5 bases). The CDR3 totals 11 residues. The V end was cut by 0 bases, the J end by 9 bases, with 9 bases between. From germline, CDR1 is GTSNPN and CDR2 SVGIG (reference sequence). The chain's CDR3 is CAWSVPGLQYF. CDR3 sequence (DNA): TGTGCCTGGAGTGTACCGGGATTGCAGTACTTC.

The chain is built from TRBV28 and TRBJ1-2, with D tentatively TRBD1 (6 bases). V lost 7 bases, J lost 4 bases, and 19 bases lay in between. Germline CDR1 and CDR2: MDHEN and SYDVKM. The CDR3 extends over 15 amino acids. The CDR3 is CASTLGAPSGYGYTF. CDR3 sequence (DNA): TGTGCCAGCACCTTGGGGGCCCCCTCGGGCTATGGCTACACCTTC.

The V and J genes are TRBV18 and TRBJ2-7, with D unresolved. Trimming took off 3 bases at V and 1 base at J, with 10 bases between the two ends. Germline V gives CDR1 KGHSH, CDR2 LQKENI. The CDR3 sequence is 14 residues long. The CDR3 nucleotides are TGTGCCAGCTCACCGATGGGCCAGTCCTACGAGCAGTACTTC. This gives the protein CASSPMGQSYEQYF.

V gene TRBV5-1 combines with J gene TRBJ2-5, with 9 bases matching TRBD2. This CDR3 has 15 amino acids. Germline V gene lookup returns CDR1 SGHRS and CDR2 YFSETQ. J lost 0 bases, V lost 9 bases, and 9 bases had no gene match. The chain's CDR3 is CATRSLAGYQETQYF. The CDR3 DNA follows: TGCGCCACCCGAAGTCTAGCGGGGTACCAAGAGACCCAGTACTTC.

The chain links TRBV5-6 to TRBJ2-1; 7 bases are a match to TRBD2. The V and J ends lost 1 base and 7 bases, in that order; junction bases with no gene match: 2. CDR3 size: 13 residues. The germline V gene has CDR1 SGHDT and CDR2 YYEEEE. CDR3 residues: CASSLLGGNEQFF. DNA of the CDR3: TGTGCCAGCAGCTTGCTGGGGGGGAATGAGCAGTTCTTC.

The rearrangement joins TRBV15 to TRBJ1-2, with TRBD1 identical over 12 bases. Germline assignment: CDR1 LNHNV and CDR2 YYDKDF (reference sequence). Germline trimming cut 4 bases from V and 3 bases from J; bases unmatched to any gene: 3. The CDR3 is 15 amino acids. In nucleotides, the CDR3 is TGTGCCACCAGCATGGGACAGGGGGCCTACTATGGCTACACCTTC. Amino acid sequence: CATSMGQGAYYGYTF.

This clone appeared a few times. V is TRBV6-5 and J is TRBJ2-2; TRBD1 matches at 7 bases. V lost 6 bases and J lost 4; bases outside the gene matches: 5. Looked up from germline, CDR1 is MNHEY and CDR2 is SVGAGI. The CDR3 has 14 residues. CDR3 protein: CASRTGTVTGELFF. The CDR3 region has the DNA TGTGCCAGCAGGACCGGGACAGTCACCGGGGAGCTGTTTTTT.

CDR3 nucleotide sequence: TGTGCCAGCACTCAGGGGCGAGACTATGGCTACACCTTC. It yields the protein CASTQGRDYGYTF. This rearrangement joins TRBV7-8 to TRBJ1-2; possibly TRBD1 for D (6 bases). This CDR3 spans 13 amino acids. Trimming left V 7 bases short and J 3 bases short, with 12 bases between. CDR1 is SGHVS and CDR2 is FQNEAQ in the germline V gene.

This chain joins TRBV15 and TRBJ1-2, with 10 bases identical to TRBD1. Germline-derived CDR1 and CDR2 are LNHNV and YYDKDF (reference sequence). This CDR3 has 17 amino acids. V shed 1 base and J 4 bases; nucleotides not matched to a gene: 9. The CDR3 protein is CATSRVSLDRGVYGYTF. The CDR3 DNA reads as TGTGCCACCAGCAGAGTGTCTTTGGACAGGGGGGTCTATGGCTACACCTTC.

This clone was seen a handful of times. The chain carries TRBV25-1 and TRBJ1-1, with a weak D call TRBD1 (6 bases). Germline lookup yields CDR1 MGHDK and CDR2 SYGVNS. Trimming removed 4 bases from V and 0 bases from J, with 12 bases in between. This CDR3 is 15 amino acids long. CDR3 sequence (DNA): TGTGCCAGCAGTGTTACAGGGTCCTTGAACACTGAAGCTTTCTTT. Translating gives CASSVTGSLNTEAFF.

The J gene is TRBJ2-5, the V gene TRBV30; D not certain. With the DNA end fitting TRBJ2-7 better, the J assignment may be wrong. This CDR3 has 14 residues. From germline, CDR1 is GTSNPN and CDR2 SVGIG (reference sequence). CDR3: CAWSSWARRYEQYF. The DNA for the CDR3 is TGTGCCTGGAGTTCCTGGGCCCGACGGTACGAGCAGTACTTC.

This clone was counted a few times. The rearrangement joins TRBV2 to TRBJ2-1, with 10 bases identical to TRBD1. The CDR3 extends over 15 amino acids. The V gene end was trimmed by 5 bases and the J gene end by 5 bases; junction bases not matched to a gene: 6. The germline CDR1 and CDR2 sequences are SNHLY and FYNNEI. CDR3 sequence reads: CASSRDRGLDNEQFF. Here the CDR3 DNA reads TGTGCCAGCAGTCGTGACAGGGGGCTGGACAATGAGCAGTTCTTC.

The chain combines TRBV7-3 with TRBJ2-1; 8 positions agree with TRBD2. Unmatched junction bases numbered 8, after V lost 2 bases and J lost 8 bases. Germline CDR1 and CDR2: SGHTA and FQGTGA. The CDR3 spans 15 residues. The CDR3 DNA sequence: TGTGCCAGCAGCTTACTCTCGGGAGGGCCCGATGAGCAGTTCTTC. Translating it yields CASSLLSGGPDEQFF.

The chain combines TRBV28 with TRBJ2-7; 7 bases are shared with TRBD1. CDR1 and CDR2 from the germline V gene are MDHEN and SYDVKM. With V trimmed by 5 bases and J by 4 bases, 5 bases remained unmatched. The CDR3 is 13 amino acids. The CDR3 spells CASSPPGQYEQYF. The CDR3 nucleotides read TGTGCCAGCAGTCCCCCGGGACAGTACGAGCAGTACTTC.

The sample holds a few counts of this clone. V gene TRBV7-9 combines with J gene TRBJ2-1; 8 bases match TRBD2. The CDR3 consists of 15 residues. Per germline, CDR1 SEHNR and CDR2 FQNEAQ (reference sequence). V trimming: 5 bases; J trimming: 1 base; junction bases outside the gene matches: 4. The CDR3: CASSPRGGSYNEQFF. The DNA for the CDR3 is TGTGCCAGCAGCCCTCGGGGGGGGTCCTACAATGAGCAGTTCTTC.

This sequence joins TRBV28 and TRBJ2-5, with D maybe TRBD1 (5 bases). CDR1 MDHEN and CDR2 SYDVKM come from the germline V gene. V lost 6 bases and J 4 bases, leaving 27 bases between the germline ends. The CDR3 covers 18 residues. CDR3 DNA sequence: TGTGCCAGCAGGACCTCTCTCTCAGGCGGCAGGGCATCAGAGACCCAGTACTTC. It yields the protein CASRTSLSGGRASETQYF.

The V and J genes are TRBV6-4 and TRBJ2-7; 7 bases map to TRBD1. This CDR3 region has 14 residues. In germline, CDR1 is MRHNA, CDR2 SNTAGT. V lost 0 bases and J lost 3; bases outside the gene matches: 2. The CDR3 nucleotides read TGTGCCAGCAGTGACTCCCGACAGGGCTACGAGCAGTACTTC. Protein product: CASSDSRQGYEQYF.

The V gene is TRBV5-1, the J gene TRBJ2-1; 7 nucleotides match TRBD2. CDR1 is SGHRS, CDR2 YFSETQ, per germline. This CDR3 region has 15 residues. Losses at the gene ends were 6 bases for V and 7 bases for J; bases not matched to a gene: 13. The CDR3 spells CASNSGGSTWNEQFF. In nucleotides, the CDR3 is TGCGCCAGCAATAGTGGCGGGAGTACTTGGAATGAGCAGTTCTTC.

The chain has TRBV29-1 and TRBJ2-5, with 9 bases matching TRBD1. V trimming: 5 bases; J trimming: 5 bases; junction bases outside the gene matches: 12. CDR3 length: 15 residues. Germline assignment: CDR1 SQVTM and CDR2 ANQGSEA. The CDR3 DNA reads TGCAGCGTTATTCTGGGACAGGGAGGATGGGAGACCCAGTACTTC. Translation gives CSVILGQGGWETQYF.

This clone turned up a few times. V and J are TRBV9 and TRBJ1-2, with D possibly being TRBD1 (6 bases). The CDR3 is 14 amino acids. Trimming removed 5 bases from V and 4 bases from J, with 15 bases in between. In germline, CDR1 is SGDLS, CDR2 YYNGEE. The CDR3 region has the DNA TGTGCCAGCAGTCGAGGACAGCAATCCTATGGCTACACCTTC. It is translated as CASSRGQQSYGYTF. Together with reference TRBV9 and TRBJ1-2, the CDR3 gives the full variable domain: DSGVTQTPKHLITATGQRVTLRCSPRSGDLSVYWYQQSLDQGLQFLIQYYNGEERAKGNILERFSAQQFPDLHSELNLSSLELGDSALYFCASSRGQQSYGYTFGSGTRLTVV.

This clone was counted between two and nine times. V and J are TRBV5-1 and TRBJ1-4; D perhaps matches TRBD1 (6 bases). The germline V gene has CDR1 SGHRS and CDR2 YFSETQ. V was cut by 0 bases and J by 3 bases, with 12 bases left in between. CDR3 length: 16 residues. DNA for the CDR3: TGCGCCAGCAGCTTGGCGCAGGGGCGACCTAATGAAAAACTGTTTTTT. As protein: CASSLAQGRPNEKLFF.